This T cell receptor (beta chain) is from a study of blood T cell repertoires in COVID-19. The CDR3 contains 18 residues. The junction had 13 bases not matched to a gene; V was cut back by 3 bases and J by 3 bases. Germline V lookup: CDR1 MNHEY, CDR2 SVGEGT. This clone was observed a handful of times. Sequenced by immunoSEQ multiplex PCR; TCRdb stores in-frame clones only, minus some. Here the sample spans about 150,000 clones, roughly 78% being singletons. This TCR was recovered from a human donor with acute or convalescent COVID-19. The donor label of this sample is uncertain. The sample was peripheral blood. V is TRBV6-2 or TRBV6-3 and J is TRBJ2-7, with 11 bases lining up with TRBD1. The CDR3, as DNA: TGTGCCAGCAGTTATCGGACAGGGGGCGTTTCGAGGGACTACGAGCAGTACTTC. It codes for CASSYRTGGVSRDYEQYF.